This T cell receptor (beta chain) is from a study of T cell changes during pregnancy in multiple sclerosis. The germline V gene has CDR1 SGHTA and CDR2 FQGTGA. This CDR3 is built from 15 residues. Trimming took off 3 bases at V and 3 bases at J, with 11 bases between the two ends. Here immunoSEQ multiplex PCR was the method, and the copy in TCRdb shows in-frame clones only, minus some. Of about 30,000 clones detected, 85% to 95% appear once; the ten largest clones hold less than 0.55%. This sequence originates from a female donor with multiple sclerosis, enrolled in a pregnancy study. The chain is built from TRBV7-3 and TRBJ2-2, with a possible D match to TRBD1 (5 bases). The input for sequencing was CD4+ T cells from peripheral blood mononuclear cells, taken after pregnancy. The CDR3 bases are TGTGCCAGCAGCTTTGGGCAGGGCGACACCGGGGAGCTGTTTTTT. Protein sequence: CASSFGQGDTGELFF.